A single TCR beta chain is shown here with its context. Deletions cut 5 bases from V and 4 bases from J, with 5 bases between. The CDR3 loop spans 11 amino acids. From germline, CDR1 is SGHTA and CDR2 FQGNSA. This sample was taken from a study of blood T cell repertoires in COVID-19. About the research overall: Sites across the United States, Italy and Spain contributed samples from acute and convalescent COVID-19. T cells, B-cell-depleted T cells, or PBMCs provided the cDNA or gDNA that served as material.

Per the study methods: Amplification with reference gene primers provided the estimates of nucleated cell counts. The repertoire was sequenced with immunoSEQ multiplex PCR; TCRdb's copy has only in-frame clones and lacks some. D and trimming were read from the DNA, whereas the V and J calls and clone size are those reported in that table. The repertoire has more than 110,000 clones, approximately 80% of them found once; the top ten carry around 4.8%. The chain uses TRBV7-2 and TRBJ2-5; no reliable D call. The TCR comes from an elderly woman with active or convalescent COVID-19. Sequenced material: peripheral blood. CDR3 sequence reads: CASSPRETQYF. CDR3 in DNA: TGTGCCAGCAGCCCTCGAGAGACCCAGTACTTC.